This T cell receptor (beta chain) comes out of a study of T cells in Graves' hyperthyroidism and ophthalmopathy. Hyperthyroidism was newly diagnosed in patients aged 18 to 65 (duration under 2 months). From less than 13 ml of fresh peripheral blood, PBMCs were isolated. General study results and limits: Ophthalmopathy was distinguished from stable hyperthyroidism by 13 V-J signatures. Most expanded thyroid clonotypes above 0.001 also appeared in blood.

The CDR3 spans 14 residues. CDR1 is DFQATT, CDR2 SNEGSKA, per germline (reference sequence). Between the trimmed V and J ends, which lost 1 base and 0 bases, there was a span of 7 bases. RNA transcripts yielded amplified TCR beta CDR3 regions. Researchers ran a first-round RT-PCR on the TCR CDR3 using the HTBI primer set. In TCRdb, the multiplex PCR reads were re-called with MiXCR into one record per CDR3 protein. The sample shows roughly 700,000 distinct CDR3 sequences, 17% of them seen only once. This clonotype was recorded a few times. The antigen is unknown. J is TRBJ1-5 and V is TRBV20-1; no clear D gene. Sequencing input: blood. This clonotype was obtained from a man between 50 and 59 years old with Graves' hyperthyroidism. The CDR3 DNA reads as TGCAGTGCTAGAGCGGACTTTAGCAATCAGCCCCAGCATTTT. Its protein is CSARADFSNQPQHF.